This T cell receptor beta chain originates from a study of blood T cells in healthy people across ages. A second roughly 7 to 12 cycle PCR used barcoded and J-beta primers. TCRdb redid the calling of the 5' RACE reads with MiXCR, one entry per CDR3 protein. The table has about 1.1 million distinct CDR3 sequences, roughly two fifths seen once; the top ten hold under 15%. Germline loops: CDR1 SGDLS, CDR2 YYNGEE. There are 14 residues in the CDR3. J lost 7 bases, V lost 0 bases, and 5 bases had no gene match. This chain connects TRBV9 to TRBJ2-7, with 9 bases lining up with TRBD2. The receptor comes from a man between 18 and 29 years old in good health. The sample taken for sequencing was blood. In DNA, the CDR3 is TGTGCCAGCAGCGTAGGACTAGCGGAGACTGAGCAGTACTTC. Protein product: CASSVGLAETEQYF.